This TCR beta chain appears in the sequencing data of a study of T cells in localized non-small cell lung cancer (dated by TCRdb to the early 2020s). About the investigation overall: The study analyzed T cell repertoires of approximately 240 early-stage NSCLC patients, comparing tumors and uninvolved tumor-adjacent lungs. The cohort was made up of roughly 250 treatment-naive NSCLC patients whose localized lung tumors had been resected. NSCLC patients had a mean age of approximately 66 years, and around 140 were male and over 85 female. Paper-wide results and their limitations: Because the study design was exploratory, TCR variables were selected using unadjusted p-values without false-discovery rate correction. A median of 57 of the top 100 tumor clones turned up in the paired uninvolved adjacent lung, and under 30 of those clones also ranked among the top 100 of that same adjacent lung. Higher blood T cell density associated with longer overall survival, while higher adjacent-lung clonality associated with shorter survival. Multi-region tumor sequencing was not performed, so intratumor heterogeneity could not be excluded. Uninvolved tumor-adjacent lung showed the highest T cell clonality, higher than tumor, which suggests more focused antigenic responses in the uninvolved tumor-adjacent lung.

TCR beta CDR3 regions were sequenced from DNA using the immunoSEQ Assay. In the paper's pipeline: T cell density was computed as TCR beta template counts normalized to usable DNA estimated by amplifying housekeeping genes. The preseqR package was used to estimate richness by extrapolating to 400,000 templates for PBMC samples and to 120,000 templates for tissue samples. Clonality was calculated as one minus Pielou's evenness. Tissue-enriched TCRs were identified through differential abundance testing performed on productive amino-acid clonotypes, with a minimum total count of 5 and an alpha of 0.1. The Jaccard Index and the Morisita Overlap Index were used to measure how much the repertoires overlapped between compartments. GLIPH grouped TCR beta CDR3s together with public tetramer-defined viral CDR3s, and a viral motif had to include at least three viral sequences and show V-gene enrichment. Drawn from immuneACCESS, this table holds only the in-frame rearrangements with V and J called that TCRdb kept. Clones are partly lost; checked studies trace under half to an unresolved V gene and leave the rest unexplained. The V and J calls and the clone size are those of that table, but D and trimming were determined from the DNA. The sample yields 15,000 to 19,000 clones; about 90% were counted once. Of the sample, 25% to 30% is held by the ten largest clones.

The CDR3 measures 16 amino acids from cysteine to phenylalanine. Only the CDR3 DNA is retained, 48 bases long and in frame from the first base. The germline V end is reduced by 5 bases and the J end by 5 bases; junction bases left unmatched: 8. CDR1 SEHNR and CDR2 FQNEAQ were looked up in the germline V gene (reference sequence). Concerning this clone: Its antigen target is currently unknown. Per-base qualities were not stored, and no clone one base away is much larger.

At diagnosis, tumor, uninvolved tumor-adjacent lung and peripheral blood were collected and then preserved as a mix of FFPE and fresh-frozen material. For TCR repertoire profiling, blood samples were analyzed as peripheral blood mononuclear cells. The sequence came from a male donor aged 60 or over with stage II lung adenocarcinoma. The specimen was peripheral blood mononuclear cells, collected before any cancer treatment. This receptor chain uses TRBV7-9 and TRBJ2-1; 11 nucleotides in the junction match TRBD1. The CDR3 region reads CASSPGTGGSHNEQFF. The nucleotides are TGTGCCAGCAGCCCCGGGACAGGGGGTTCCCACAATGAGCAGTTCTTC.